This T cell receptor (beta chain) was identified in a study of blood T cell repertoires in COVID-19. About the study: Specimens from acute and convalescent COVID-19 originated in the United States, Italy and Spain.

As handled by the study authors: Amplification of reference gene primers provided the estimated nucleated cell counts. The assay was immunoSEQ multiplex PCR, and TCRdb's table has in-frame clones only and misses some. That table is the source of V, J and clone size, and D and trimming were worked out from the DNA. The sample lists 60,000 or so clones; 87% were seen once. The V segment lost 2 bases and the J segment 0 bases; nucleotides outside the gene matches: 19. CDR1 and CDR2 from the germline V gene are LNHDA and SQIVND (reference sequence). This CDR3 has 21 residues. The chain combines TRBV19 with TRBJ1-5; 7 bases fit TRBD1. The receptor was derived from a human donor with acute or convalescent COVID-19. The donor label of this sample is uncertain. Sequencing used peripheral blood. The CDR3 here is CASSISVTGALSSSSNQPQHF. Written as DNA, the CDR3 is TGTGCCAGTAGTATATCTGTTACAGGGGCCCTTTCGTCGTCTAGCAATCAGCCCCAGCATTTT. The complete variable domain, with remaining parts taken from reference TRBV19 and TRBJ1-5, reads DGGITQSPKYLFRKEGQNVTLSCEQNLNHDAMYWYRQDPGQGLRLIYYSQIVNDFQKGDIAEGYSVSREKKESFPLTVTSAQKNPTAFYLCASSISVTGALSSSSNQPQHFGDGTRLSIL.